One TCR beta chain is described in this entry. Antigen unknown. The sample originates from a study of CD4 T cells in relation to SARS-CoV-2 and coronaviruses. Unexposed donor CD4+ T cells date from 2011-2018, before the COVID-19 pandemic. CD4+ T cells were isolated from the cells after 10 days of culture. The assay was immunoSEQ multiplex PCR, and TCRdb's table has in-frame clones only and misses some. The table includes 20,000 to 25,000 clones, over 70% detected once. V was trimmed by 4 bases and J by 1 base, leaving 14 bases between them. Germline V gene sequence: CDR1 MNHEY, CDR2 SMNVEV (reference sequence). This CDR3 comprises 15 residues.

The receptor was derived from a human donor in good health. Sequenced material: CD4+ T cells from PBMCs, cultured in vitro. The rearrangement uses TRBV27 and TRBJ2-7; no firm D call. CDR3 in amino acids: CASSYRWTDSYEQYF. The CDR3 DNA reads as TGTGCCAGCAGTTACCGATGGACGGATTCCTACGAGCAGTACTTC.